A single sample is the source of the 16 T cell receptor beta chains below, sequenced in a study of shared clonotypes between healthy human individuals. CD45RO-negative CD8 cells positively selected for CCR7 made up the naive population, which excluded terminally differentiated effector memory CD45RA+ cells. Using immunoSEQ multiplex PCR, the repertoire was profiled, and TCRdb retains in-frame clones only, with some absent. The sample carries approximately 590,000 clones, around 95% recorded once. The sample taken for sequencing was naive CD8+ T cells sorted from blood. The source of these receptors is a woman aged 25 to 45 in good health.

The CDR3 DNA is TGTGCCAGCACCCGACTAGCGGGAGGCTACAATGAGCAGTTCTTC. It specifies CASTRLAGGYNEQFF. V gene TRBV7-6 combines with J gene TRBJ2-1; the match to TRBD2 covers 13 bases. The V and J ends lost 7 bases and 3 bases, in that order; junction bases with no gene match: 3. The length of the CDR3 is 15 residues. Germline assignment: CDR1 SGHVS and CDR2 FNYEAQ. The full variable domain, its missing parts supplied by reference TRBV7-6 and TRBJ2-1, is GAGVSQSPRYKVTKRGQDVALRCDPISGHVSLYWYRQALGQGPEFLTYFNYEAQQDKSGLPNDRFSAERPEGSISTLTIQRTEQRDSAMYRCASTRLAGGYNEQFFGPGTRLTVL.

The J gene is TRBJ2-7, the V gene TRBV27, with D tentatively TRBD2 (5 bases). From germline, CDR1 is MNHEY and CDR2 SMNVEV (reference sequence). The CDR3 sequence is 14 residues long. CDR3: CASQPELAAYEQYF. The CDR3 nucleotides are TGTGCTTCCCAGCCAGAGCTAGCTGCCTACGAGCAGTACTTC.

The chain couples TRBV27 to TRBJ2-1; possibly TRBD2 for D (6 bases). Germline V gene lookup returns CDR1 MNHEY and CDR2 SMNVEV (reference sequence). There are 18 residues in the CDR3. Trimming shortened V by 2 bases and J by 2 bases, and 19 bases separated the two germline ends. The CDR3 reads CASSLEGPGRDTYNEQFF. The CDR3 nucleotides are TGTGCCAGCAGTTTAGAGGGGCCCGGGCGGGATACCTACAATGAGCAGTTCTTC.

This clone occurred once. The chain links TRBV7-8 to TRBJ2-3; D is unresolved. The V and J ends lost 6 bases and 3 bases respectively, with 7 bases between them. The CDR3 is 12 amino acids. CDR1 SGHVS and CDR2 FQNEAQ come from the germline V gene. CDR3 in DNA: TGTGCCAGCAGTTCTAGGACAGATACGCAGTATTTT. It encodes CASSSRTDTQYF.

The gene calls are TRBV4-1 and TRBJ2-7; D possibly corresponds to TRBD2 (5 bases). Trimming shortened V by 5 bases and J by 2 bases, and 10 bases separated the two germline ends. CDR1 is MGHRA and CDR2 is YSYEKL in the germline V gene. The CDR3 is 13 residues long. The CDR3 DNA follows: TGCGCCAGCAGCGATAGACTAACCTACGAGCAGTACTTC. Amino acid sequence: CASSDRLTYEQYF.

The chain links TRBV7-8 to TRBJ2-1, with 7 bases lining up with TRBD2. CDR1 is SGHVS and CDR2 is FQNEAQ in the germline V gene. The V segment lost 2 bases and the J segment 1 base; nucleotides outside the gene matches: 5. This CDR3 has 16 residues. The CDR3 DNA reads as TGTGCCAGCAGCTTATTAGCGGGTCAATCCTACAATGAGCAGTTCTTC. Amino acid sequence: CASSLLAGQSYNEQFF.

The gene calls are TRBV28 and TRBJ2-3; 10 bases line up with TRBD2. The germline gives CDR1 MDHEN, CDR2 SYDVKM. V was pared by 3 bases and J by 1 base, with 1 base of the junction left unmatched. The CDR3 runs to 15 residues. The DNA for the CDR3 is TGTGCCAGCAGTTTCGGGACTAGCGGCACAGATACGCAGTATTTT. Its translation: CASSFGTSGTDTQYF.

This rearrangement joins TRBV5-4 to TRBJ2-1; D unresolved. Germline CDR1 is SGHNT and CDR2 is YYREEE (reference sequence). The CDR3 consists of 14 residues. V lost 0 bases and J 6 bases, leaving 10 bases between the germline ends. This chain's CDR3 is CASSLGANINEQFF. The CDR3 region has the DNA TGTGCCAGCAGCTTGGGAGCCAATATCAATGAGCAGTTCTTC.

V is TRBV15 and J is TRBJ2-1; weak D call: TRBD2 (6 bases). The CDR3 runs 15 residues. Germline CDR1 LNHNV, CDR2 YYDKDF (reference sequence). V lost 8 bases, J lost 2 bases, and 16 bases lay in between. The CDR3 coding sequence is TGTGCCACCGCCCCCAGGACGGGGGCCTACAATGAGCAGTTCTTC. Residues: CATAPRTGAYNEQFF. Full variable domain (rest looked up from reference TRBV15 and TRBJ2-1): DAMVIQNPRYQVTQFGKPVTLSCSQTLNHNVMYWYQQKSSQAPKLLFHYYDKDFNNEADTPDNFQSRRPNTSFCFLDIRSPGLGDTAMYLCATAPRTGAYNEQFFGPGTRLTVL.

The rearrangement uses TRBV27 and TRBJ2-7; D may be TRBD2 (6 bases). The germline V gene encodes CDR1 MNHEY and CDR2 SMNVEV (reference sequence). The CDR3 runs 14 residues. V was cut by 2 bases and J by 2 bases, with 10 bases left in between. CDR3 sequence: CASSLAGQTYEQYF. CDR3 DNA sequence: TGTGCCAGCAGTTTAGCGGGGCAGACCTACGAGCAGTACTTC.

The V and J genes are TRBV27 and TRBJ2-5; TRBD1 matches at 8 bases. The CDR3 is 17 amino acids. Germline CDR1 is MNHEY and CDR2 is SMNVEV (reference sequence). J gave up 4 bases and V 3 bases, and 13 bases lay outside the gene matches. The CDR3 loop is CASSFLAGRGQGETQYF. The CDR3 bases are TGTGCCAGCAGTTTCCTCGCGGGCAGGGGGCAGGGAGAGACCCAGTACTTC.

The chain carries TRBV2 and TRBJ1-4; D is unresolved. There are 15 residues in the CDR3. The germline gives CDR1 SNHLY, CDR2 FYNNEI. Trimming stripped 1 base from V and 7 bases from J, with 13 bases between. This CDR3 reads CASSEEFRGGEKLFF. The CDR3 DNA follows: TGTGCCAGCAGTGAAGAGTTTCGGGGAGGTGAAAAACTGTTTTTT.

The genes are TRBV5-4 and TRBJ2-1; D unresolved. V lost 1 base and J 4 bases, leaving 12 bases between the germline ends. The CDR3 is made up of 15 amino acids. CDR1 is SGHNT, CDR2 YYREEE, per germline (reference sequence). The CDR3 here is CASSLRRQPYNEQFF. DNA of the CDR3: TGTGCCAGCAGCTTGAGACGCCAACCTTACAATGAGCAGTTCTTC.

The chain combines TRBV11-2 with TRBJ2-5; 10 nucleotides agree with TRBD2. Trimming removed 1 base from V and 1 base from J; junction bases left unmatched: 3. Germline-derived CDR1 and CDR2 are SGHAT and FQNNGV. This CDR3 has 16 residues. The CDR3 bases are TGTGCCAGCAGCTTAGGAGCGGGAGGGACCCAAGAGACCCAGTACTTC. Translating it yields CASSLGAGGTQETQYF.

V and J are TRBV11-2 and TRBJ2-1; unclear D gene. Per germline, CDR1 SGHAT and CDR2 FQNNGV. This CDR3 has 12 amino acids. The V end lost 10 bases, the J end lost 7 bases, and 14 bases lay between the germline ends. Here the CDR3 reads CATTWVGNEQFF. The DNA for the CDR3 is TGTGCCACCACATGGGTGGGGAATGAGCAGTTCTTC.

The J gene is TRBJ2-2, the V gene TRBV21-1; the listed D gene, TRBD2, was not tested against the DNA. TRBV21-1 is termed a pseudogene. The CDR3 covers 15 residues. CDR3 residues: CASSGRERGTGELFF. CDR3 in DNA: TGTGCCAGCAGCGGTCGGGAGAGAGGAACCGGGGAGCTGTTTTTT.